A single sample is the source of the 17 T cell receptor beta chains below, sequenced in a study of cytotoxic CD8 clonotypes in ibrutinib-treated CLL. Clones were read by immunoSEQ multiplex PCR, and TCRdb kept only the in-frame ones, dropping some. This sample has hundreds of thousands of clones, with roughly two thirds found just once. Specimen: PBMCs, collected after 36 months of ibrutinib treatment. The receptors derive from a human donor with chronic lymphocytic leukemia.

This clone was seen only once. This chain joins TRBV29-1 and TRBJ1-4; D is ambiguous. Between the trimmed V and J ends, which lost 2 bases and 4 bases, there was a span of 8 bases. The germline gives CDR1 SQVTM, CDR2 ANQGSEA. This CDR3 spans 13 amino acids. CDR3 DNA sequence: TGCAGCGTTGAACTTGGGGTTAATGAAAAACTGTTTTTT. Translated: CSVELGVNEKLFF. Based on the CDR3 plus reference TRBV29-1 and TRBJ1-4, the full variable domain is SAVISQKPSRDICQRGTSLTIQCQVDSQVTMMFWYRQQPGQSLTLIATANQGSEATYESGFVIDKFPISRPNLTFSTLTVSNMSPEDSSIYLCSVELGVNEKLFFGSGTQLSVL.

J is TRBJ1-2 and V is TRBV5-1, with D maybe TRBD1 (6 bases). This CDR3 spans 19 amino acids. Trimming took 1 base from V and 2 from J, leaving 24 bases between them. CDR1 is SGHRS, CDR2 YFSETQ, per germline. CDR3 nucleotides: TGCGCCAGCAGCTTGTCTGGGGGGCGTCCCCTAGCAAGAAACTATGGCTACACCTTC. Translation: CASSLSGGRPLARNYGYTF.

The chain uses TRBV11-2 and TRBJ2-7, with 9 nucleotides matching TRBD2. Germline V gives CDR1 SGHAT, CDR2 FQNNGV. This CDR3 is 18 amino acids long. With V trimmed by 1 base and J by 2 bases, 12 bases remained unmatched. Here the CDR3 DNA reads TGTGCCAGCAGCTTAGGGGTCCTGGGTAGCGGGAGTCCCTACGAGCAGTACTTC. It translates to CASSLGVLGSGSPYEQYF.

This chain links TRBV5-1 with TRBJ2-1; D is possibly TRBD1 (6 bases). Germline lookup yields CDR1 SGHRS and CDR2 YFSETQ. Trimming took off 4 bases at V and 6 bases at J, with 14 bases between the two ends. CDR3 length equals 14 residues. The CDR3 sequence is CASSDGTTFNEQFF. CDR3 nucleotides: TGCGCCAGCAGCGACGGGACAACCTTCAATGAGCAGTTCTTC.

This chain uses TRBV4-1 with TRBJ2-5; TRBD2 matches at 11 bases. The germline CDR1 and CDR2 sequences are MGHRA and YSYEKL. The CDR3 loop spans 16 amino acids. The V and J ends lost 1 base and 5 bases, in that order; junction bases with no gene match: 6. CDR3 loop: CASSQGLAGLQETQYF. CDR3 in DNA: TGCGCCAGCAGCCAAGGACTAGCGGGACTTCAGGAGACCCAGTACTTC.

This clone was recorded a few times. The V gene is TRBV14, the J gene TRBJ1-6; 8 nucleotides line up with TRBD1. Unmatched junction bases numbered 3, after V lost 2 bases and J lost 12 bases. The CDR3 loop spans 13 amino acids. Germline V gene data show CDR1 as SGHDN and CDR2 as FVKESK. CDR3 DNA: TGTGCCAGCAGCCAAAACAGGGGGGAACCCCTCCACTTT. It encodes CASSQNRGEPLHF. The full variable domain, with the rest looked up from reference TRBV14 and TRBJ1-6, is EAGVTQFPSHSVIEKGQTVTLRCDPISGHDNLYWYRRVMGKEIKFLLHFVKESKQDESGMPNNRFLAERTGGTYSTLKVQPAELEDSGVYFCASSQNRGEPLHFGNGTRLTVT.

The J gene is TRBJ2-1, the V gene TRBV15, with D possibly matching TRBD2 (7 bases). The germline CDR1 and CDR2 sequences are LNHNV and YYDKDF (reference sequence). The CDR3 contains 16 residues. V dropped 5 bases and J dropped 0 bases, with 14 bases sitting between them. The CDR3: CATSRGRGFSYNEQFF. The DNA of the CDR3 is TGTGCCACCAGCCGAGGGAGGGGGTTCTCCTACAATGAGCAGTTCTTC.

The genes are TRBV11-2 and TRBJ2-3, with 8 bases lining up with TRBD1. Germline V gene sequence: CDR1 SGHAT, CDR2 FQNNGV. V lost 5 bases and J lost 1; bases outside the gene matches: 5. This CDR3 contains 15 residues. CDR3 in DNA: TGTGCCAGCAGCCCCCAGGGGGCGGGCACAGATACGCAGTATTTT. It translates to CASSPQGAGTDTQYF.

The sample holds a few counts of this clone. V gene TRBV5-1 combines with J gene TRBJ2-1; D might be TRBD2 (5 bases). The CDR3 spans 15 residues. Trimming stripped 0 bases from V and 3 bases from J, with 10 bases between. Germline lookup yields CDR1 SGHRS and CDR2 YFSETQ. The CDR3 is CASSLAAGIYNEQFF. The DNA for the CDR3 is TGCGCCAGCAGCTTGGCTGCCGGGATCTACAATGAGCAGTTCTTC.

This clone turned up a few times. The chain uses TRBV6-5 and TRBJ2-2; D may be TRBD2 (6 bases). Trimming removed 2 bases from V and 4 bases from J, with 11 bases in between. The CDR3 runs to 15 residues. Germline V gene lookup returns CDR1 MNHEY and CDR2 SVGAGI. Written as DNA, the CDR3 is TGTGCCAGCAGTTACCTCGGGGGACTCACCGGGGAGCTGTTTTTT. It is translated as CASSYLGGLTGELFF.

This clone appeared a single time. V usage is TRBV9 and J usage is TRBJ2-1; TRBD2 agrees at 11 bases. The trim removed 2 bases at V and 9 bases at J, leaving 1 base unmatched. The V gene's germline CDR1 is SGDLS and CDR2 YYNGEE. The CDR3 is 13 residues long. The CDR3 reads CASSVSGRVEQFF. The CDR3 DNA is TGTGCCAGCAGCGTTAGCGGGAGGGTTGAGCAGTTCTTC.

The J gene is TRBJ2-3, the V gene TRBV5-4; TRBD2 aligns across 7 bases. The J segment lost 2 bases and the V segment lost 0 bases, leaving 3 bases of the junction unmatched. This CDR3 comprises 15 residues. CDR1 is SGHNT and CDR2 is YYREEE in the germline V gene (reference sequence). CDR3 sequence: CASSLAGDYTDTQYF. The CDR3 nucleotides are TGTGCCAGCAGCTTGGCCGGGGACTACACAGATACGCAGTATTTT.

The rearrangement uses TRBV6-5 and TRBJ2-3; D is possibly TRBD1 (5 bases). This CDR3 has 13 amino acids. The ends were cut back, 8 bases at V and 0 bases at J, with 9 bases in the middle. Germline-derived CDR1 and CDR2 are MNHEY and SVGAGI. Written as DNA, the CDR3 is TGTGCCAGCGCCGACAGTAGCACAGATACGCAGTATTTT. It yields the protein CASADSSTDTQYF.

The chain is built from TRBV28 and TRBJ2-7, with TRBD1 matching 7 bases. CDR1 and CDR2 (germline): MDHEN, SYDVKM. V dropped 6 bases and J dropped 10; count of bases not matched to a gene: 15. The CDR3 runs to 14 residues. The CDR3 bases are TGTGCCAGCAGAGTGGACAGGTCCCATCAGGACCAGTACTTC. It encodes CASRVDRSHQDQYF. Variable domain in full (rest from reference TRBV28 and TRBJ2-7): DVKVTQSSRYLVKRTGEKVFLECVQDMDHENMFWYRQDPGLGLRLIYFSYDVKMKEKGDIPEGYSVSREKKERFSLILESASTNQTSMYLCASRVDRSHQDQYFGPGTRLTVT.

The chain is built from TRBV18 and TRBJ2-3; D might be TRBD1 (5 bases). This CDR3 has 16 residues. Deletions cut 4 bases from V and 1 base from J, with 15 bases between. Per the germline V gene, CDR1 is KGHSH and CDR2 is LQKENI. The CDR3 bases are TGTGCCAGCTCACGAGACAGTCCTTTGGGCACAGATACGCAGTATTTT. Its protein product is CASSRDSPLGTDTQYF.

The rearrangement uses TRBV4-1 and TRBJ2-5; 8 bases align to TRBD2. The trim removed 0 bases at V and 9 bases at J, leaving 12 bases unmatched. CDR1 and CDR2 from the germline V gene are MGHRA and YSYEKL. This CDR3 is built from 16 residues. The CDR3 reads CASSQDQGLENEAQYF. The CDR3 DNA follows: TGCGCCAGCAGCCAAGATCAGGGACTAGAAAATGAGGCCCAGTACTTC.

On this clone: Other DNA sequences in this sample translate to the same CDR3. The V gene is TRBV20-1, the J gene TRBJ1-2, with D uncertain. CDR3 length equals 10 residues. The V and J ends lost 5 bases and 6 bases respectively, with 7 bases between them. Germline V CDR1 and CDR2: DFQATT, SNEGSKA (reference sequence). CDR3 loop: CSARGDGYTF. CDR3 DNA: TGCAGTGCTCGTGGGGATGGCTACACCTTC.